This T cell receptor (beta chain) originates from a study of OX40 agonist ivuxolimab in advanced cancers. This clone has a handful of counts. The V gene lost 6 bases and the J gene lost 0 bases, with 3 bases spanning the gap. The CDR3 has 12 residues. CDR1 is MNHEY and CDR2 is SVGAGI in the germline V gene. Produced via immunoSEQ multiplex PCR; TCRdb's table is partial and in-frame only. The table records 81,000 or so clones, roughly 91% of them present only once. The origin of this receptor is an adult with an advanced solid tumor such as melanoma, head and neck, liver or kidney cancer. V usage is TRBV6-5 and J usage is TRBJ1-3; D gene uncertain. The sequencing used CD4+ or CD8+ T cells sorted from blood, collected in a trial of the OX40 agonist ivuxolimab. The CDR3 region has the DNA TGTGCCAGCAGCCCCTCTGGAAACACCATATATTTT. Translating it yields CASSPSGNTIYF.